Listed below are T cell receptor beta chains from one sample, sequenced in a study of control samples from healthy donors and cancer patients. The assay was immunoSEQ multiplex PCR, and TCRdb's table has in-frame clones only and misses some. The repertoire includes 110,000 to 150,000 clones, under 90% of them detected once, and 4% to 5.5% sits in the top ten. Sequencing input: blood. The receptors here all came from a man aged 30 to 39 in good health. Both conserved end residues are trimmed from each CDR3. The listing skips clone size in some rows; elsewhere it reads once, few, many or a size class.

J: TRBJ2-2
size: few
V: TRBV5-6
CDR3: ASTRENLGLF

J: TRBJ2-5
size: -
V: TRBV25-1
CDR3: ASSDDRGIETQY

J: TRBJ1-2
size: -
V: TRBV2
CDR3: ASSVTGNNYGYT

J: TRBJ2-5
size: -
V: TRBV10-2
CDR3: ASRPQGVETQY

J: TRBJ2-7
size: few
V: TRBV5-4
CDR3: ASSRRESHEQY

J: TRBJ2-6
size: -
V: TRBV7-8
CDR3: ASSGSRGTVSGANVLT

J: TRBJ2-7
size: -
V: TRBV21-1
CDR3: ASSKREGIYYEQY

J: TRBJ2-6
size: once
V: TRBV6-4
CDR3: ASSEGVGANVLT

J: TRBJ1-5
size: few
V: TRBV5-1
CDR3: ASSPGENSNQPQH

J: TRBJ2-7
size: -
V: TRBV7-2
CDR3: ASRSNGDEQY

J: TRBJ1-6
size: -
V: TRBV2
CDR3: ARERDRVSNSPLH

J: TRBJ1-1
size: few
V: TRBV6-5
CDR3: ASSPDRASNTEAF

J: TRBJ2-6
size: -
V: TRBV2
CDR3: ASSRQGSGANVLT

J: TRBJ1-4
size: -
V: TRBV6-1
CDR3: ASSERIVSDEKLF

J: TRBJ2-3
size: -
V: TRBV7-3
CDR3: ASSLGTEQY

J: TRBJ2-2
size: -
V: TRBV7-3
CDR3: ASSPEGPANTGELF

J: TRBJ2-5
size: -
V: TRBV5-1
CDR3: ASSTDGTGGGETQY

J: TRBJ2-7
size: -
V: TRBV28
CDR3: ASSLDSSYEQY

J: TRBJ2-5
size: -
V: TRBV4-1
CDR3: ASSQGTGETQY

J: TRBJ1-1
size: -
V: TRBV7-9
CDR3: ASSLVAGNTEAF

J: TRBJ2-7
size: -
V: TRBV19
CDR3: AVGATGYEQY

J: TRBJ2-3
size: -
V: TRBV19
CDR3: ASSDGTTYTDTQY

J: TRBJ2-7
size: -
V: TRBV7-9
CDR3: ASSLYPLAEPYEQY

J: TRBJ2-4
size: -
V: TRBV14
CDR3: ASSQITGTRNIQY

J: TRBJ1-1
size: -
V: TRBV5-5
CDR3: ASSPTTMNTEAF

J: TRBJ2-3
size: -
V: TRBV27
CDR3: ASSLRGQTLAGGTDTQY

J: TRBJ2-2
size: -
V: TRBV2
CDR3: ASSDRSNTGELF

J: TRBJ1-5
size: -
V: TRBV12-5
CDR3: ASVTQVPQH

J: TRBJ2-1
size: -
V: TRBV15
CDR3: ATSRVGLYNEQF

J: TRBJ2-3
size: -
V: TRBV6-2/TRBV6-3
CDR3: ASSYEVLSGETSTDTQY

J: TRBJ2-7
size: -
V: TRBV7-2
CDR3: ASSLEGLATEQY

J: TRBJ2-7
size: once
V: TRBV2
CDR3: ATQRGLGSYEQY

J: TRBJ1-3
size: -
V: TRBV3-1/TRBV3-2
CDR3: ASSHQPASGNTIY

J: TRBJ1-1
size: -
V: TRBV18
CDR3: ASSPFGDTEAF

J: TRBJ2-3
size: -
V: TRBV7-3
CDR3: ASSSGQGGDTQY

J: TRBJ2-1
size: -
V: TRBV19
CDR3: ASSIGRLGSYNEQF

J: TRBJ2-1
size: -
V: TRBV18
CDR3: ASSQSGQSYNEQF

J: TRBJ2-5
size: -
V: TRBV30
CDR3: AWRRGTQETQY

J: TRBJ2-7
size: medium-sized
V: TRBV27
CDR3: ASTLTSASYEQY

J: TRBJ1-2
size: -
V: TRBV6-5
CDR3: ASSVDRGYGYT

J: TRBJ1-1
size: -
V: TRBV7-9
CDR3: ASSLYWGDRRNTEAF

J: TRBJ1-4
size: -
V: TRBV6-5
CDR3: ASKSGGTNEKLF

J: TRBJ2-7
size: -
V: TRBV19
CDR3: ASNLGRVIGEQY

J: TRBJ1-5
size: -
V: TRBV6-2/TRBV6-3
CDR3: ASSYSEGAPLRMNQPQH

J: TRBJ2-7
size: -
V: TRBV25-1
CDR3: ASSRRGADEQY

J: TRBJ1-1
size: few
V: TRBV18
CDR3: ASSPRQGAHTEAF

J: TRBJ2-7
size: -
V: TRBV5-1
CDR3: ASSLERGEQY

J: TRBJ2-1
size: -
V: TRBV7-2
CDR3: ASRASRDSYNEQF

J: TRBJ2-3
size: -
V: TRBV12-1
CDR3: ASSYETRGWRGTDTQY

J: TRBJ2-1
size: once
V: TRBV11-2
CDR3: ASSLGLAGYNEQF

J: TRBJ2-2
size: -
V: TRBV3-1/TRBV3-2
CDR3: ASSWTSGGGGTGELF

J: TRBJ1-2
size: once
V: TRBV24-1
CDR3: ATSDPAVYPNYGYT

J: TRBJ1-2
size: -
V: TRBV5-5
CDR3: ASSLGPSYGYT

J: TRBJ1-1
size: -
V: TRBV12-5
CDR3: ASGPGQGGIPEAF

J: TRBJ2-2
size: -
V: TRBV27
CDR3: ASSRQLSPMRYTGELF

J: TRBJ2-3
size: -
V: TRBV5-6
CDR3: ASSLGLASGRVDTQY

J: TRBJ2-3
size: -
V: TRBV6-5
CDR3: ASSPQRGTQY

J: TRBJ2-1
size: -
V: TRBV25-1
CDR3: ASNGGSSYNEQF

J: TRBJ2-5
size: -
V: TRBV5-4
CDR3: ATAGGGAGGRGQETQY